Listed here are 3 T cell receptor beta chains from one sample, sequenced in a study of cytomegalovirus exposure and HLA in healthy donors. PCR used 60 Vbeta primers and 13 Jbeta primers. Using immunoSEQ multiplex PCR, the repertoire was profiled, and TCRdb retains in-frame clones only, with some absent. The sample contains about 100,000 clones, 70% to 80% of which appear only once. Source material: PBMCs. These receptors were obtained from a woman aged 55 to 70 in good health and CMV-seropositive.

V is TRBV5-1 and J is TRBJ2-1, with 8 nucleotides matching TRBD2. V dropped 2 bases and J dropped 7; count of bases not matched to a gene: 8. Germline V gene data show CDR1 as SGHRS and CDR2 as YFSETQ. This CDR3 comprises 15 residues. CDR3 loop: CASSFSAGVWNEQFF. The CDR3 region has the DNA TGCGCCAGCAGCTTCTCAGCGGGAGTTTGGAATGAGCAGTTCTTC.

The gene calls are TRBV9 and TRBJ2-1; D remains unclear. Germline V CDR1 and CDR2: SGDLS, YYNGEE. The CDR3 contains 13 residues. The ends were cut back, 0 bases at V and 5 bases at J, with 6 bases in the middle. The CDR3 region has the DNA TGTGCCAGCAGCGTAGGGGCTAACAATGAGCAGTTCTTC. It codes for CASSVGANNEQFF.

The rearrangement links TRBV9 to TRBJ1-2; D gene ambiguous. V gave up 3 bases and J gave up 2 bases, with 5 bases separating them. CDR1 and CDR2 from the germline V gene are SGDLS and YYNGEE. The CDR3 has 12 residues. Here the CDR3 DNA reads TGTGCCAGCAGCGGCCGGAACTATGGCTACACCTTC. Translating it yields CASSGRNYGYTF. The full variable domain, with the rest looked up from reference TRBV9 and TRBJ1-2, is DSGVTQTPKHLITATGQRVTLRCSPRSGDLSVYWYQQSLDQGLQFLIQYYNGEERAKGNILERFSAQQFPDLHSELNLSSLELGDSALYFCASSGRNYGYTFGSGTRLTVV.